This note documents a single T cell receptor (beta chain) sequence. The antigen remains undetermined. This CDR3 has 12 amino acids. Trimming took off 3 bases at V and 5 bases at J, with 8 bases between the two ends. The V gene's germline CDR1 is SGHRS and CDR2 YFSETQ. The sample originates from a study of T cells in Graves' hyperthyroidism and ophthalmopathy. At the level of the study: Peripheral blood sampling occurred at initial diagnosis, before any treatment.

Study-wide results and limits: A 13 V-J model separated ophthalmopathy from stable hyperthyroidism.

RNA transcripts provided the source from which TCR beta CDR3 regions were amplified. First-round RT-PCR of the TCR CDR3 relied on the HTBI primer set. TCRdb ran MiXCR on the multiplex PCR reads and lists one entry per CDR3 protein. Among more than 95,000 distinct CDR3 sequences listed, about half were seen once. PBMCs were obtained from about 9 ml fresh peripheral blood. Material for sequencing was blood. The receptor's source is a man aged 40-55 years with Graves' hyperthyroidism. V and J are TRBV5-1 and TRBJ1-1; D is ambiguous. CDR3 in amino acids: CASSYDGTEAFF. In nucleotides, the CDR3 is TGCGCCAGCAGCTATGACGGGACTGAAGCTTTCTTT. Drawing the rest from reference TRBV5-1 and TRBJ1-1, the complete variable domain is KAGVTQTPRYLIKTRGQQVTLSCSPISGHRSVSWYQQTPGQGLQFLFEYFSETQRNKGNFPGRFSGRQFSNSRSEMNVSTLELGDSALYLCASSYDGTEAFFGQGTRLTVV.